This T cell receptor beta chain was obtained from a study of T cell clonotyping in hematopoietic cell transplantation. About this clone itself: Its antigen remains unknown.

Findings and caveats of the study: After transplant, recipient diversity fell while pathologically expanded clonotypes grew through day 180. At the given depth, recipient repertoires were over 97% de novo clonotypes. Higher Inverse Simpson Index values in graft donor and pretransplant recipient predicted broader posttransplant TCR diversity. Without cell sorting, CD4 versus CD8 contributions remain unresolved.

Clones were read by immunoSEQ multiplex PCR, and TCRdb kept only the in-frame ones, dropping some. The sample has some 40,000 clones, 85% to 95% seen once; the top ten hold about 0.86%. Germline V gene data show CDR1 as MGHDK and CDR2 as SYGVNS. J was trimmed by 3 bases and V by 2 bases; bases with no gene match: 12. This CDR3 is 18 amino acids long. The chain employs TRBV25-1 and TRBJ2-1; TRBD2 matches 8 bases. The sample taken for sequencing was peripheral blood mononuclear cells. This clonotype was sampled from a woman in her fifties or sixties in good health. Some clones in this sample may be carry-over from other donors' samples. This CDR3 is CASSEAPDPSGLYNEQFF. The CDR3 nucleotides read TGTGCCAGCAGTGAAGCCCCTGACCCTAGCGGGCTCTACAATGAGCAGTTCTTC.